These 28 T cell receptor delta chains were all obtained from the same sample, sequenced in a study of gamma delta lymphoproliferative disorders and STAT genes. TCRdb redid the clone calls on the multiplex PCR reads with CATT. Among approximately 730 delta-chain clones listed, roughly 2.9% were seen once. The receptor sequences were amplified from genomic DNA of peripheral blood mononuclear cells. The sample consisted of blood. The receptors were gathered from a human donor in good health.

By share of the sample, this clone is medium-sized (0.01 to 0.1%). With only one base between it and a far larger clone, this is likely a read error. This sequence joins TRDV2 and TRDJ3, with 8 bases lining up with TRDD3. The CDR3 runs 18 residues. Looked up from germline, CDR1 is GEAIGNYY and CDR2 is EKD. In DNA, the CDR3 is TGTGCCTGTGTCACACTGGGGGGAAGCTCCTGGGGCACCCGACAGATGTTTTTC. Its protein product is CACVTLGGSSWGTRQMFF.

This clone counts as medium-sized (0.01 to 0.1%). A far larger clone is only one base removed, so a read error is likely. CDR3 in amino acids: CACDTLGDICDKLIF. As DNA, the CDR3 is TGTGCCTGTGACACCTTGGGGGATATATGCGATAAACTCATCTTT. The chain combines TRDV2 with TRDJ1; 9 nucleotides agree with TRDD3. CDR1 is GEAIGNYY and CDR2 is EKD in the germline V gene. The V segment lost 0 bases and the J segment 4 bases; nucleotides outside the gene matches: 5. This CDR3 region has 15 residues.

The table lists this clone with a few counts. The protein recorded in TCRdb matches a much larger clone and deviates from this DNA's translation at residue 8, suggesting a read error; the protein here is obtained by translating the DNA. The chain links TRDV2 to TRDJ2; D call uncertain. V lost 3 bases and J 2 bases, leaving 12 bases between the germline ends. The CDR3 length is 15 residues. CDR1 is GEAIGNYY, CDR2 EKD, per germline. The chain's CDR3 is CACDAVEPLTAQLFF. The DNA for the CDR3 is TGTGCCTGTGACGCCGTTGAACCCTTGACAGCACAACTCTTCTTT.

This clone was counted a few times. A far larger clone is one base from this, pointing to a likely read error. At the DNA level, this CDR3 is encoded by other sequences in the same sample as well. The genes are TRDV2 and TRDJ1; 9 bases align to TRDD3. CDR3 length: 19 amino acids. Germline V gene lookup returns CDR1 GEAIGNYY and CDR2 EKD. Written as DNA, the CDR3 is TGTGCCTGTGACACCGCAGGAGGGAGACTGGGGGACCAGACCGATAAGCTCATCTTT. Amino acid sequence: CACDTAGGRLGDQTDKLIF.

Concerning this clone: This same CDR3 is encoded by further DNA sequences in the sample. The chain links TRDV2 to TRDJ1, with 12 bases matching TRDD3. Germline V gene sequence: CDR1 GEAIGNYY, CDR2 EKD. Unmatched junction bases numbered 14, after V lost 7 bases and J lost 0 bases. This CDR3 contains 18 residues. CDR3 protein: CACDFILGDTSYTDKLIF. As DNA, the CDR3 is TGTGCCTGCGATTTTATACTGGGGGATACTAGCTACACCGATAAACTCATCTTT.

Of note for this clone: The protein TCRdb gives is from a much larger clone and does not agree with this DNA's translation at residues 3 and 19, likely a read error; the protein shown here comes from the DNA. The V gene is TRDV1, the J gene TRDJ1; 8 bases line up with TRDD3. From germline, CDR1 is TSWWSYY and CDR2 QGS. The CDR3 length is 24 residues. CDR3: CAFGEPKRFLTHLGDQAYIDKLIF. The CDR3 coding sequence is TGTGCTTTTGGGGAACCGAAGCGGTTCCTGACCCATCTGGGGGACCAGGCGTACATCGATAAACTCATCTTT.

Comment on this clone: The protein given by TCRdb reflects a much larger clone and differs at residue 9 from this DNA's translation, likely from a read error; the protein shown is the DNA's translation. V gene TRDV2 combines with J gene TRDJ2; the D is unclear. CDR1 and CDR2 (germline): GEAIGNYY, EKD. CDR3 size: 13 residues. The CDR3 protein is CACDTGVTTQLFF. The CDR3 DNA follows: TGTGCCTGTGACACCGGAGTGACAACACAACTCTTCTTT.

Details on this clone: This sequence is one base from a far larger clone and is likely a read error. The sample carries other DNA sequences with the same CDR3. The rearrangement links TRDV2 to TRDJ3; TRDD3 agrees at 9 bases. This CDR3 has 19 amino acids. CDR1 and CDR2 from the germline V gene are GEAIGNYY and EKD. CDR3 region: CACSLLGDESSWDTRQMFF. The DNA for the CDR3 is TGTGCCTGTTCTTTACTGGGGGACGAAAGCTCCTGGGACACCCGGCAGATGTTTTTC.

Ten or more counts support this clone. The protein recorded in TCRdb matches a much larger clone and deviates from this DNA's translation at residue 3, suggesting a read error; the protein here is obtained by translating the DNA. This rearrangement joins TRDV2 to TRDJ1, with TRDD3 matching 12 bases. This CDR3 contains 18 residues. Germline V gene lookup returns CDR1 GEAIGNYY and CDR2 EKD. For the CDR3, the DNA is TGTGCCCGTGACTTTATACTGGGGGATACTAGCTACACCGATAAACTCATCTTT. Translating it yields CARDFILGDTSYTDKLIF.

The chain employs TRDV2 and TRDJ1; D may be TRDD3 (6 bases). Trimming stripped 3 bases from V and 0 bases from J, with 19 bases between. Germline V CDR1 and CDR2: GEAIGNYY, EKD. The CDR3 runs 17 residues. Here the CDR3 DNA reads TGTGCCTGTGACCTGTTGGGGATCCAAACTTACACCGATAAACTCATCTTT. This translates into CACDLLGIQTYTDKLIF.

A remark on this clone: The protein TCRdb lists belongs to a much larger clone and differs from this DNA's translation at residue 7, which points to a read error; the protein shown is made from the DNA. The rearrangement joins TRDV2 to TRDJ1, with a weak D call TRDD3 (5 bases). Trimming pared 3 bases from V and 1 base from J, leaving 17 bases between. Germline CDR1 GEAIGNYY, CDR2 EKD. This CDR3 is 16 amino acids long. This CDR3 is CACDRLSGKGTDKLIF. The CDR3 nucleotides read TGTGCCTGTGACCGCTTATCGGGGAAAGGCACCGATAAACTCATCTTT.

Remarks on this clone: A far bigger clonotype differs at one base, so this is likely a read error. The sample carries other DNA sequences with the same CDR3. This chain connects TRDV2 to TRDJ3; the match to TRDD3 covers 9 bases. Germline V gives CDR1 GEAIGNYY, CDR2 EKD. Trimming cost V 6 bases and J 0 bases; bases outside gene matches: 11. This CDR3 contains 19 residues. This chain's CDR3 is CACSLLGDESSWDTRQMFF. CDR3 bases: TGTGCCTGTTCTTTACTGGGGGACGAGAGCTCCTGGGACACCCGACAGATGTTTTTC.

This clone was counted between two and nine times. With a far larger clone one base away, a read error is the likely cause. This sample also contains other DNA sequences that code for the same CDR3. The CDR3 coding sequence is TGTGCCTGTGACACTGCAGGAGGGAGACTGGGGGACCAGACCGATAAACTCATCTTT. It codes for CACDTAGGRLGDQTDKLIF. The chain joins TRDV2 to TRDJ1, with 9 nucleotides matching TRDD3. The ends lost 1 base at V and 2 bases at J; junction bases unmatched: 16. The germline V gene encodes CDR1 GEAIGNYY and CDR2 EKD. This CDR3 has 19 amino acids.

With regard to this clone: TCRdb shows a much larger clone's protein in place of this DNA's translation, and the two differ at residue 11, likely through a read error; the protein shown is translated from the DNA. V is TRDV1 and J is TRDJ1, with TRDD3 identical over 9 bases. V lost 0 bases and J lost 0; bases outside the gene matches: 26. Germline CDR1 reads TSWWSYY; CDR2 reads QGS. This CDR3 comprises 24 residues. The CDR3 nucleotides read TGTGCTCTTGGGGAACTGAGGTTCCTCTACTATGGAGTACTGGGGGACCAGCACACCGATAAACTCATCTTT. Translating gives CALGELRFLYYGVLGDQHTDKLIF.

To note about this clone: TCRdb pairs this DNA with a much larger clone's protein that differs at residue 19, likely a read error; the protein shown was translated from the DNA. The rearrangement uses TRDV2 and TRDJ3; TRDD3 aligns across 9 bases. Germline CDR1 GEAIGNYY, CDR2 EKD. The CDR3 contains 21 residues. The DNA of the CDR3 is TGTGCCTGTGACTCTTCGGATACTGGGGGAACGAGCTCCTGGGACACCCGACAGACGTTTTTC. As protein: CACDSSDTGGTSSWDTRQTFF.

Sample share makes this clone medium-sized. This likely came from a read error, as a far larger clone is one base away. The V call is TRDV2, the J call TRDJ3; 10 nucleotides align to TRDD3. V lost 1 base, J lost 1 base, and 6 bases stayed unmatched. The CDR3 spans 19 residues. Germline V gene sequence: CDR1 GEAIGNYY, CDR2 EKD. CDR3: CACDTLGDRESWDTRQMFF. The CDR3 DNA sequence: TGTGCCTGTGACACTCTGGGGGATAGGGAGTCCTGGGACACCCGACAGATGTTTTTC.

This clone has only a few counts. It differs at one base from a far larger clone, so likely a read error. The sample contains more than one DNA sequence encoding this CDR3. This chain uses TRDV3 with TRDJ1; 8 bases align to TRDD2. This CDR3 region has 17 residues. In germline, CDR1 is TVYSNPD, CDR2 GDNSRS (reference sequence). With V trimmed by 2 bases and J by 7 bases, 21 bases remained unmatched. This CDR3 is CAFQPSYGVYGRVKLIF. The CDR3 nucleotides are TGTGCCTTTCAGCCTTCCTATGGAGTCTATGGACGGGTTAAACTCATCTTT.

This clone has a handful of counts. A far more abundant clone sits one base away, making this likely a read error. The sample holds other DNA sequences that translate to the same CDR3. The chain employs TRDV2 and TRDJ1; the match to TRDD2 covers 9 bases. Germline CDR1 GEAIGNYY, CDR2 EKD. This CDR3 is built from 18 residues. CDR3 nucleotide sequence: TGTGCCTGTGTTCTAGTCTCCTTCCTACCCACCGACACCGATAAACTTATCTTT. Its protein product is CACVLVSFLPTDTDKLIF.

This clone was seen only a few times. TCRdb shows a much larger clone's protein in place of this DNA's translation, and the two differ at residue 14, likely through a read error; the protein shown is translated from the DNA. The chain carries TRDV2 and TRDJ1; 9 bases agree with TRDD2. This CDR3 contains 18 residues. CDR1 and CDR2 (germline): GEAIGNYY, EKD. In nucleotides, the CDR3 is TGTGCCTGTGTTCTAGTCTCCTTCCTACCCACCGACACCGAAAAACTCATCTTT. Protein: CACVLVSFLPTDTEKLIF.

In the case of this clone: It differs at one base from a far larger clone, so likely a read error. Distinct nucleotide sequences in the sample also encode this CDR3. V and J are TRDV1 and TRDJ1, with 9 bases aligning to TRDD3. The germline gives CDR1 TSWWSYY, CDR2 QGS. The CDR3 contains 24 residues. DNA of the CDR3: TGTGCTCTTGGGGAACTGAGGTTCCTCTACTTTGGAGTACTGGGGGACCAGCACACCGATAAACTCATTTTT. This translates into CALGELRFLYFGVLGDQHTDKLIF.

This clone was observed a few times. TCRdb's listed protein matches a much larger clone and diverges from this DNA's translation at residue 13, likely through a read error; the protein shown comes from the DNA. The chain uses TRDV2 and TRDJ1; TRDD3 matches at 12 bases. The CDR3 covers 18 residues. The germline V gene encodes CDR1 GEAIGNYY and CDR2 EKD. J lost 4 bases, V lost 3 bases, and 14 bases had no gene match. CDR3 residues: CACDFILGDTSYIDKLIF. In DNA, the CDR3 is TGTGCCTGTGACTTTATACTGGGGGATACTAGCTACATCGATAAACTCATCTTT.

This clone has just a few counts. This likely reflects a read error, since a far larger clone is one base away. Other nucleotide sequences from this sample produce the same CDR3. The rearrangement joins TRDV2 to TRDJ2; unclear D gene. The CDR3 sequence is 17 residues long. V lost 0 bases, J lost 3 bases, and 16 bases lay in between. The V gene's germline CDR1 is GEAIGNYY and CDR2 EKD. The CDR3 DNA is TGTGCCTGTGACACCGTGGCTCGGGACACTCTGACAGCACAACTCTTCTTT. As protein: CACDTVARDTLTAQLFF.

About this clone: This likely came from a read error, as a far larger clone is one base away. The same CDR3 can be traced to other DNA sequences in this sample. The chain employs TRDV3 and TRDJ1; 9 nucleotides line up with TRDD2. The V gene end was trimmed by 2 bases and the J gene end by 7 bases; junction bases not matched to a gene: 20. Germline CDR1 reads TVYSNPD; CDR2 reads GDNSRS (reference sequence). The CDR3 loop spans 17 amino acids. CDR3 sequence (DNA): TGTGCCTTTCAGCCTTCCTACGGGGTCTATGGACGGGTTAAACTCATCTTT. It translates to CAFQPSYGVYGRVKLIF.

As to this clone: Translating this DNA gives a protein that differs at residue 14 from the TCRdb one, which belongs to a much larger clone; a read error is likely, and the protein shown is this translation. In DNA, the CDR3 is TGTGCCTGTGTTCTAGTCTCCTTCCTACCCACCGACACCGGTAAACTCATCTTT. This sequence encodes CACVLVSFLPTDTGKLIF. The gene calls are TRDV2 and TRDJ1; TRDD2 aligns across 9 bases. Germline V lookup: CDR1 GEAIGNYY, CDR2 EKD. The CDR3 covers 18 residues.

Remarks on this clone: This DNA's translation differs at residue 8 from TCRdb's protein, which comes from a much larger clone; a read error is likely, and the protein shown is translated from the DNA. This chain uses TRDV1 with TRDJ1; 8 bases fit TRDD3. The junction had 28 bases not matched to a gene; V was cut back by 1 base and J by 0 bases. Germline CDR1 reads TSWWSYY; CDR2 reads QGS. The CDR3 length is 24 residues. The CDR3 protein is CALGEPKWFLTHLGDQAYTDKLIF. The CDR3 nucleotides are TGTGCTCTTGGGGAACCGAAGTGGTTCCTGACCCATCTGGGGGACCAGGCGTACACCGATAAACTCATCTTT.

This clone has a handful of counts. TCRdb shows a much larger clone's protein in place of this DNA's translation, and the two differ at residue 10, likely through a read error; the protein shown is translated from the DNA. The chain couples TRDV2 to TRDJ3; 10 bases fit TRDD3. Germline CDR1 and CDR2: GEAIGNYY and EKD. V was clipped by 1 base and J by 1 base; unmatched bases: 6. This CDR3 region has 19 residues. The CDR3 region is CACDTLGDKKSWDTRQMFF. As DNA, the CDR3 is TGTGCCTGTGACACTCTGGGGGATAAGAAGTCCTGGGACACCCGACAGATGTTTTTC.

The sample holds a few counts of this clone. The protein held in TCRdb is that of a much larger clone and does not match this DNA's translation at residue 7, likely because of a read error; the protein shown is translated from the DNA. The genes are TRDV2 and TRDJ2; unclear D gene. Germline V gene lookup returns CDR1 GEAIGNYY and CDR2 EKD. CDR3 length: 15 amino acids. Trimming cost V 3 bases and J 2 bases, with 12 bases left between them. CDR3 loop: CACDAVVSLTAQLFF. The CDR3 DNA reads TGTGCCTGTGACGCCGTTGTATCCTTGACAGCACAACTCTTCTTT.

Comment on this clone: Germline and junction disagree at one end, which may indicate a read error. The V call is TRAV23/DV6, the J call TRDJ2; the D is unclear. Germline CDR1 reads NTAFDY; CDR2 reads IRPDVSE (reference sequence). This CDR3 spans 14 amino acids. The CDR3, as DNA: TGTGCAGCGCGTCGGAATTCAGGAAACACACCTCTTATCTTT. The encoded protein is CAARRNSGNTPLIF.